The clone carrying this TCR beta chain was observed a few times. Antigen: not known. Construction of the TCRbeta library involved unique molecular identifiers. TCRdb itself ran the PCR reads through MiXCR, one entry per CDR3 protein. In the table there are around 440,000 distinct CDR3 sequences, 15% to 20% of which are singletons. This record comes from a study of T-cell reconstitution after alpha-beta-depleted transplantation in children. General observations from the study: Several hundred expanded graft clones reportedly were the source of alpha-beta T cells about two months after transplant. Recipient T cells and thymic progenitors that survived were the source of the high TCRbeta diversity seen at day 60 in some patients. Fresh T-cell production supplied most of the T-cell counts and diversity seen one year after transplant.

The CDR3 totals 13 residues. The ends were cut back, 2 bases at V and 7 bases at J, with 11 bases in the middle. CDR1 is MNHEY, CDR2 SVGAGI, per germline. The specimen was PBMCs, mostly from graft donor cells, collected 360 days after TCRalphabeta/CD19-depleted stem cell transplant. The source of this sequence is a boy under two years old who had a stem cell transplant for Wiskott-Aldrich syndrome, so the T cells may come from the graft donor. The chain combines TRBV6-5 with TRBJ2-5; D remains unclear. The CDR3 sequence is CASSYRADSTQYF. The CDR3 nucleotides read TGTGCCAGCAGTTACCGGGCAGATTCGACCCAGTACTTC.